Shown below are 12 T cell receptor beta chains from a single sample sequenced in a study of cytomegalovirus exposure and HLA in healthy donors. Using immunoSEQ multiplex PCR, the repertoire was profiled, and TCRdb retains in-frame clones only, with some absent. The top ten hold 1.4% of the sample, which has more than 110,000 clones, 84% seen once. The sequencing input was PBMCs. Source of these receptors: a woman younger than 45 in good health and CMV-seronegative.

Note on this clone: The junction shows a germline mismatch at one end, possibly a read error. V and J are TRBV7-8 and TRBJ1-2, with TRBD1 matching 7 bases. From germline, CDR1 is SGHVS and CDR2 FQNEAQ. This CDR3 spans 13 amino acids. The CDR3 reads CASSFRQGGDRLF. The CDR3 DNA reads TGTGCCAGCAGCTTCAGACAGGGTGGGGACCGACTTTTC.

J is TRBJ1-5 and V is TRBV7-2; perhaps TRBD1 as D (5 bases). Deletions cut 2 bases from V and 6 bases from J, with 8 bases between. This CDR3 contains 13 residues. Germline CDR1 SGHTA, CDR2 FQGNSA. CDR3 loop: CASSLYQGQPQHF. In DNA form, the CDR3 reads TGTGCCAGCAGCTTATATCAGGGTCAGCCCCAGCATTTT.

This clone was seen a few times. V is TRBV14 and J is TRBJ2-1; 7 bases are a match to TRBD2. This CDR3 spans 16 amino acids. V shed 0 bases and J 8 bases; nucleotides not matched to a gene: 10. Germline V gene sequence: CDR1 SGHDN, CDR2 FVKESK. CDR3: CASSQEGRLAVHEQFF. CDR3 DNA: TGTGCCAGCAGCCAAGAGGGACGACTAGCAGTCCATGAGCAGTTCTTC.

The CDR3, as DNA: TGTGCCAGCAGTTACTCCCGACTAGCGGGTATAGATGAGCAGTTCTTC. Protein sequence: CASSYSRLAGIDEQFF. The chain combines TRBV6-5 with TRBJ2-1, with TRBD2 matching over 10 bases. The germline CDR1 and CDR2 sequences are MNHEY and SVGAGI. The CDR3 has 16 amino acids. V gave up 0 bases and J gave up 8 bases; unmatched junction bases: 7.

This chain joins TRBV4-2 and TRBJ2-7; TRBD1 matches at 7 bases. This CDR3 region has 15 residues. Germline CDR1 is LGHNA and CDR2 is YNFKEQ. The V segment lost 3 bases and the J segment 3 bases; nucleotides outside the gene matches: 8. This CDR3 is CASSQVGDSFYEQYF. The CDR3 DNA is TGTGCCAGCAGCCAGGTTGGGGACAGTTTCTACGAGCAGTACTTC.

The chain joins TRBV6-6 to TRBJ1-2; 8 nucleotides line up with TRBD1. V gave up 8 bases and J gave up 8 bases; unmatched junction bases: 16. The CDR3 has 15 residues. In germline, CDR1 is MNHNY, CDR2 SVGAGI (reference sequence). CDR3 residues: CASRVTGQGIGGYTF. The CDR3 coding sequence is TGTGCCAGCCGTGTAACTGGACAGGGAATCGGAGGCTACACCTTC.

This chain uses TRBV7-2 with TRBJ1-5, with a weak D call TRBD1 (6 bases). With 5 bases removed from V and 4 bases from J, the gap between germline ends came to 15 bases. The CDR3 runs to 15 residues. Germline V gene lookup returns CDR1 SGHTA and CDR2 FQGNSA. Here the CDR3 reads CASSPGQSLNQPQHF. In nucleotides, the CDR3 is TGTGCCAGCAGCCCCGGACAGAGTCTAAATCAGCCCCAGCATTTT.

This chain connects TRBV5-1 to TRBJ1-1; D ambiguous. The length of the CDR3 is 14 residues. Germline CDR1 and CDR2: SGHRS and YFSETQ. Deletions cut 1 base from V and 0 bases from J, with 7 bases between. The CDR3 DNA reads TGCGCCAGCAGCTTGCACAGTCTGAACACTGAAGCTTTCTTT. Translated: CASSLHSLNTEAFF.

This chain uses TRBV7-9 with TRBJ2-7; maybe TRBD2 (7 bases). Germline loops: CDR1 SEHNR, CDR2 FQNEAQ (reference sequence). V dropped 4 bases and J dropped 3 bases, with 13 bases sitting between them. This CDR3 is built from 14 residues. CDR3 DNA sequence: TGTGCCAGCAGCTCCCCGGGGGGCAGCTACGAGCAGTACTTC. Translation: CASSSPGGSYEQYF.

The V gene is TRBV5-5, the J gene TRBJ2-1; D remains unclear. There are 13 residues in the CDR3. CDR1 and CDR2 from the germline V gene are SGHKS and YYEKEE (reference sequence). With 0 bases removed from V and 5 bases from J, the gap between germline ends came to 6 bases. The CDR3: CASSLDPNNEQFF. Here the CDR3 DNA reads TGTGCCAGCAGCTTGGATCCCAACAATGAGCAGTTCTTC.

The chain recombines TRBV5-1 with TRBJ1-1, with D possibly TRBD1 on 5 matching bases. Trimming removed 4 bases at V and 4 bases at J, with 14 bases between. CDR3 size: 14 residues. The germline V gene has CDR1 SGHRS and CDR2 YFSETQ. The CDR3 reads CASSRAVGGTEAFF. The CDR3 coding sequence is TGCGCCAGCAGCCGGGCGGTCGGGGGCACTGAAGCTTTCTTT. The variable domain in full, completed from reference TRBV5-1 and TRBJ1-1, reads KAGVTQTPRYLIKTRGQQVTLSCSPISGHRSVSWYQQTPGQGLQFLFEYFSETQRNKGNFPGRFSGRQFSNSRSEMNVSTLELGDSALYLCASSRAVGGTEAFFGQGTRLTVV.

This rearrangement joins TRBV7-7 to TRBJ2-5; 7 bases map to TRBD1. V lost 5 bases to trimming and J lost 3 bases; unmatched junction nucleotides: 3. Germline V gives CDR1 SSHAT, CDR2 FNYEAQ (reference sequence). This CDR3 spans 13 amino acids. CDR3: CASSGGQKETQYF. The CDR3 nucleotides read TGTGCCAGCAGCGGGGGACAGAAAGAGACCCAGTACTTC.